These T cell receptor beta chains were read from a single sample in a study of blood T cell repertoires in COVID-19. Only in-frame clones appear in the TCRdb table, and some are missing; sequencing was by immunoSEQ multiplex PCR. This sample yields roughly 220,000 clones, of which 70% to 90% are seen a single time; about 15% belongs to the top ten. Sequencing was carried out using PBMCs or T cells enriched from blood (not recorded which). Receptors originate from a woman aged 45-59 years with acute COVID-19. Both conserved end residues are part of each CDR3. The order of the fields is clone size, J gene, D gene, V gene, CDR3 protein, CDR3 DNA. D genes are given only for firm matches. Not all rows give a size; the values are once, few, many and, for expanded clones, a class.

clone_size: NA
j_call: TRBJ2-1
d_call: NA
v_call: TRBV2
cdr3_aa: CANTHPDSPRFF
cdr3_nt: TGTGCCAACACCCACCCGGACTCCCCGCGGTTCTTC

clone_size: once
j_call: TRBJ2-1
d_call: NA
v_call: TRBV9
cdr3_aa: CASSVESRWEQFF
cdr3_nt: TGTGCCAGCAGCGTGGAGTCTAGGTGGGAGCAGTTCTTC

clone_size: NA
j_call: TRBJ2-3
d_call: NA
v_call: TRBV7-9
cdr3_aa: CASSLSELLSTDTQYF
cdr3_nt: TGTGCCAGCAGCTTATCGGAGCTACTTAGCACAGATACGCAGTATTTT

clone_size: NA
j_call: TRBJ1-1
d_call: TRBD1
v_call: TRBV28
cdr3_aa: CASAMTGGKDTEAFF
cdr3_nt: TGTGCCAGCGCGATGACAGGGGGAAAGGACACTGAAGCTTTCTTT

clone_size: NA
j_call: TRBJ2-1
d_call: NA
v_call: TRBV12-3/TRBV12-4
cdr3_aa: CASSFGGLDEQFF
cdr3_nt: TGTGCCAGCAGTTTCGGTGGCCTAGATGAGCAGTTCTTC

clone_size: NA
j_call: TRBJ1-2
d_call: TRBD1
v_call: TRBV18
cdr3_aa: CASSPPVRTGEGYTF
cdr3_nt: TGTGCCAGCTCACCTCCCGTGAGGACAGGCGAGGGCTACACCTTC

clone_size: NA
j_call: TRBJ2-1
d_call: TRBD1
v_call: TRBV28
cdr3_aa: CASSPGTDYNEQFF
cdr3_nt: TGTGCCAGCAGTCCCGGGACAGACTACAATGAGCAGTTCTTC

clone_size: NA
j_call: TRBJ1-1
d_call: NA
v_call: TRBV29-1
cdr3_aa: CSGLRGNEAFF
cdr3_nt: TGCAGCGGCCTCCGGGGGAATGAAGCTTTCTTT

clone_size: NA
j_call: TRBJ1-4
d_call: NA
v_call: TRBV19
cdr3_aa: CASSIPQGKYEKLFF
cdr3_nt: TGTGCCAGTAGTATCCCCCAGGGGAAGTATGAAAAACTGTTTTTT

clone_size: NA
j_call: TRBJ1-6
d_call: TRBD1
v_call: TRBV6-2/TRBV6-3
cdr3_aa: CASSNPGQPVPGSPLHF
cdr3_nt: TGTGCCAGCAGTAATCCGGGACAGCCAGTTCCTGGTTCACCCCTCCACTTT

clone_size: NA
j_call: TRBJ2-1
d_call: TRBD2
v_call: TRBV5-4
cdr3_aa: CASSLAGETYNEQFF
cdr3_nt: TGTGCCAGCAGCTTAGCGGGAGAAACCTACAATGAGCAGTTCTTC

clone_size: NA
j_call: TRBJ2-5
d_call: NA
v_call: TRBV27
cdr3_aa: CASSSSWLPTKETQYF
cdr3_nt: TGTGCCAGCAGTTCTTCTTGGCTCCCCACGAAAGAGACCCAGTACTTC

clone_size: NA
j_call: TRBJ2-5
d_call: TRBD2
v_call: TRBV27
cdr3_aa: CASRASGETQYF
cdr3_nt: TGTGCCAGCAGGGCTAGCGGCGAGACCCAGTACTTC

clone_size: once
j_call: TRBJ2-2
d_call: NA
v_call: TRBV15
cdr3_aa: CATSSVPRAGDTGELFF
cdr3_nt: TGTGCCACCAGCAGCGTCCCAAGGGCCGGGGACACCGGGGAGCTGTTTTTT

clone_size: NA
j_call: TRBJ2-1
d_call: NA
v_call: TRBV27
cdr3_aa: CASRSYNEQFF
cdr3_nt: TGTGCCAGCAGGAGCTACAATGAGCAGTTCTTC

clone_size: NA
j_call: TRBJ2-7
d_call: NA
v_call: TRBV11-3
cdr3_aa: CASSLKQGSYEQYF
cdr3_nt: TGTGCCAGCAGCTTAAAGCAGGGCTCCTACGAGCAGTACTTC

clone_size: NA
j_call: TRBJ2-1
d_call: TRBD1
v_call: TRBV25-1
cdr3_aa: CASSESAGGRDEQFF
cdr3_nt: TGTGCCAGCAGTGAATCGGCAGGGGGTAGGGATGAGCAGTTCTTC

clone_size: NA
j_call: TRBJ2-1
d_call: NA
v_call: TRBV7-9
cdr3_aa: CASSFSTGYNEQFF
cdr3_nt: TGTGCCAGCAGCTTCTCGACAGGCTACAATGAGCAGTTCTTC

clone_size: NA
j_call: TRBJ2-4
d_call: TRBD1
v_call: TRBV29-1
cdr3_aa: CSGQGAQNIQYF
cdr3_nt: TGCAGCGGACAGGGGGCGCAGAACATTCAGTACTTC

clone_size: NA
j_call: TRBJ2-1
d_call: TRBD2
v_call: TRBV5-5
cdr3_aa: CASSTRLATYNEQFF
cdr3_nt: TGTGCCAGCAGCACCAGACTAGCAACATACAATGAGCAGTTCTTC

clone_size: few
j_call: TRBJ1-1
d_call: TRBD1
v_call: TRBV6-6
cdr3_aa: CASSLLPAGQGARTEAFF
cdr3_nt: TGTGCCAGCAGTCTACTCCCCGCAGGGCAGGGGGCGCGAACTGAAGCTTTCTTT

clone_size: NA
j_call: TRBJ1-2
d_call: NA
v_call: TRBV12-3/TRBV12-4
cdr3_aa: CASNVGTAIGYTF
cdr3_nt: TGTGCCAGCAATGTGGGCACCGCTATAGGCTACACCTTC

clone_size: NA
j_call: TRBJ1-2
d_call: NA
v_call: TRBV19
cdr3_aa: CANSIGGGLYGYTF
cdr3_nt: TGTGCCAATAGTATAGGTGGAGGGCTCTATGGCTACACCTTC

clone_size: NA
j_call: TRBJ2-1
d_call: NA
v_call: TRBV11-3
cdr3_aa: CASSFSPYNEQFF
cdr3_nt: TGTGCCAGCAGCTTTTCCCCTTACAATGAGCAGTTCTTC

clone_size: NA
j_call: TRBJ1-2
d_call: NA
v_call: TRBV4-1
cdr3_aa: CATSPGDVSNYGYTF
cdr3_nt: TGCGCCACCTCACCGGGTGACGTCTCTAACTATGGCTACACCTTC